These 29 T cell receptor beta chains were sequenced from one sample in a study of blood T cell repertoires in COVID-19. Sequenced by immunoSEQ multiplex PCR; TCRdb stores in-frame clones only, minus some. The sample has 180,000 or so clones; roughly four fifths are singletons. Sequenced sample: PBMCs or T cells enriched from blood (not recorded which). All receptors derive from a man aged 40-49 years who had recovered from COVID-19.

The chain combines TRBV5-4 with TRBJ1-1, with D perhaps TRBD1 (6 bases). The CDR3 covers 12 residues. V was trimmed by 3 bases and J by 8 bases, leaving 11 bases between them. In germline, CDR1 is SGHNT, CDR2 YYREEE (reference sequence). CDR3 residues: CASSYNRVEAFF. The CDR3, as DNA: TGTGCCAGCAGCTACAACAGGGTAGAAGCTTTCTTT.

The V gene is TRBV18, the J gene TRBJ2-7, with D perhaps matching TRBD2 (5 bases). Deletions cut 2 bases from V and 5 bases from J, with 13 bases between. The germline CDR1 and CDR2 sequences are KGHSH and LQKENI. This CDR3 has 14 residues. The DNA of the CDR3 is TGTGCCAGCTCACCAGACGGGGATCTGGACGAGCAGTACTTC. Translating it yields CASSPDGDLDEQYF.

This CDR3 is CASSQEVLAGGTPYEQYF. For the CDR3, the DNA is TGTGCCAGCAGCCAAGAGGTACTAGCGGGGGGTACCCCCTACGAGCAGTACTTC. The chain joins TRBV4-2 to TRBJ2-7; TRBD2 agrees at 12 bases. Unmatched junction bases numbered 8, after V lost 0 bases and J lost 2 bases. In germline, CDR1 is LGHNA, CDR2 YNFKEQ. The CDR3 is 18 residues long.

This rearrangement joins TRBV10-3 to TRBJ1-1; 7 nucleotides agree with TRBD1. There are 13 residues in the CDR3. CDR1 and CDR2 from the germline V gene are ENHRY and SYGVKD. The V and J ends lost 8 bases and 1 base, in that order; junction bases with no gene match: 4. The CDR3 loop is CAIRDSENTEAFF. The CDR3 bases are TGTGCCATCCGGGACAGCGAGAACACTGAAGCTTTCTTT.

This clone was counted only a few times. The chain recombines TRBV4-2 with TRBJ2-7, with D perhaps matching TRBD1 (5 bases). The length of the CDR3 is 13 residues. Germline CDR1 reads LGHNA; CDR2 reads YNFKEQ. Trimming pared 0 bases from V and 6 bases from J, leaving 9 bases between. DNA of the CDR3: TGTGCCAGCAGCCAAGATTGGGGCGGCGAGCAGTACTTC. It is translated as CASSQDWGGEQYF.

This clone came up many times. V usage is TRBV27 and J usage is TRBJ2-3; D is uncertain. The CDR3 loop spans 12 amino acids. Trimming left V 5 bases short and J 2 bases short, with 5 bases between. The germline gives CDR1 MNHEY, CDR2 SMNVEV (reference sequence). CDR3: CASSQLTDTQYF. DNA for the CDR3: TGTGCCAGCAGTCAACTCACAGATACGCAGTATTTT.

This chain connects TRBV5-1 to TRBJ2-1, with 9 bases aligning to TRBD1. After removal of 3 bases from V and 4 bases from J, the junction contained 5 bases not matched to a gene. The CDR3 runs 15 residues. Germline-derived CDR1 and CDR2 are SGHRS and YFSETQ. The CDR3 DNA reads TGCGCCAGCAGCTCGCCCGGGACAGGGTACAATGAGCAGTTCTTC. This translates into CASSSPGTGYNEQFF. Variable domain in full (rest from reference TRBV5-1 and TRBJ2-1): KAGVTQTPRYLIKTRGQQVTLSCSPISGHRSVSWYQQTPGQGLQFLFEYFSETQRNKGNFPGRFSGRQFSNSRSEMNVSTLELGDSALYLCASSSPGTGYNEQFFGPGTRLTVL.

The chain is built from TRBV6-2 or TRBV6-3 and TRBJ2-7; 7 positions agree with TRBD1. CDR1 is MNHEY, CDR2 SVGEGT, per germline. V shed 6 bases, J shed 9 bases, and the junction held 14 bases outside the gene matches. The CDR3 has 14 residues. The CDR3 sequence is CASSWTGTSSGQYF. CDR3 nucleotide sequence: TGTGCCAGCAGCTGGACAGGCACTTCCTCTGGGCAGTACTTC.

This sequence joins TRBV9 and TRBJ1-5; 7 nucleotides line up with TRBD1. Losses at the gene ends were 4 bases for V and 5 bases for J; bases not matched to a gene: 9. Germline V lookup: CDR1 SGDLS, CDR2 YYNGEE. The CDR3 loop spans 15 amino acids. The CDR3 region has the DNA TGTGCCAGCAGCTCACAGGGGACCGCCGATCAGCCCCAGCATTTT. Amino acid sequence: CASSSQGTADQPQHF.

The gene calls are TRBV18 and TRBJ2-3; 10 bases line up with TRBD2. Losses at the gene ends were 4 bases for V and 2 bases for J; bases not matched to a gene: 6. The CDR3 covers 16 residues. Looked up from germline, CDR1 is KGHSH and CDR2 is LQKENI. CDR3: CASSLASGGFTDTQYF. CDR3 bases: TGTGCCAGCTCACTCGCTAGCGGGGGCTTCACAGATACGCAGTATTTT.

The chain combines TRBV14 with TRBJ2-2; no clear D. Germline V lookup: CDR1 SGHDN, CDR2 FVKESK. This CDR3 contains 13 residues. V was trimmed by 6 bases and J by 8 bases, leaving 13 bases between them. The CDR3 sequence: CASSLNLGGELFF. The DNA of the CDR3 is TGTGCCAGCAGTCTCAATCTCGGTGGGGAGCTGTTTTTT.

The count of this clone is one. The rearrangement links TRBV27 to TRBJ1-6; possibly TRBD1 for D (5 bases). The CDR3 is made up of 14 amino acids. V gave up 6 bases and J gave up 10 bases, with 16 bases separating them. CDR1 is MNHEY, CDR2 SMNVEV, per germline (reference sequence). The CDR3 here is CASRFGGVGSPLHF. CDR3 DNA: TGTGCCAGCAGGTTTGGGGGGGTCGGGTCACCCCTCCACTTT.

The chain is built from TRBV7-9 and TRBJ1-5; 11 nucleotides align to TRBD1. Germline V CDR1 and CDR2: SEHNR, FQNEAQ (reference sequence). The CDR3 has 17 amino acids. With V trimmed by 1 base and J by 2 bases, 4 bases remained unmatched. This CDR3 is CASSLGTGGSGNQPQHF. CDR3 bases: TGTGCCAGCAGCTTAGGGACAGGGGGCTCTGGCAATCAGCCCCAGCATTTT.

Remarks on this clone: The same CDR3 arises from other DNA sequences in this sample as well. This chain connects TRBV12-3 or TRBV12-4 to TRBJ1-2; D might be TRBD1 (5 bases). The CDR3 is made up of 13 amino acids. Trimming shortened V by 0 bases and J by 6 bases, and 8 bases separated the two germline ends. As DNA, the CDR3 is TGTGCCAGCAGTTTAGCTCGGGGGGATGGCTACACCTTC. This encodes CASSLARGDGYTF.

This clone came up a few times. The J gene is TRBJ1-1, the V gene TRBV7-2, with D possibly TRBD1 on 5 matching bases. The CDR3 extends over 13 amino acids. The V gene's germline CDR1 is SGHTA and CDR2 FQGNSA. The germline V and J ends were trimmed by 1 base and 8 bases, with 11 bases remaining between them. The CDR3 spells CASSLDPGGEAFF. The CDR3 region has the DNA TGTGCCAGCAGCTTAGACCCGGGGGGGGAAGCTTTCTTT.

CDR3 sequence reads: CAISHPGQGSTGELFF. CDR3 nucleotides: TGTGCCATCAGCCACCCGGGACAGGGTTCGACCGGGGAGCTGTTTTTT. The rearrangement joins TRBV10-3 to TRBJ2-2; 9 bases align to TRBD1. Germline lookup yields CDR1 ENHRY and CDR2 SYGVKD. This CDR3 contains 16 residues. After removal of 6 bases from V and 5 bases from J, the junction contained 10 bases not matched to a gene.

The CDR3 region is CARPRDGNTEAFF. As DNA, the CDR3 is TGCGCCAGGCCCCGGGATGGGAACACTGAAGCTTTCTTT. V usage is TRBV23-1 and J usage is TRBJ1-1; D gene uncertain. TRBV23-1 is treated as an ORF (open reading frame) with a function not yet certain. V was clipped by 9 bases and J by 1 base, with 12 bases between them. The CDR3 sequence is 13 residues long.

This CDR3 reads CASSPRIKNTEAFF. In DNA form, the CDR3 reads TGTGCCAGCAGCCCGAGGATAAAGAACACTGAAGCTTTCTTT. V and J are TRBV6-2 or TRBV6-3 and TRBJ1-1; D is uncertain. The CDR3 length is 14 residues. In germline, CDR1 is MNHEY, CDR2 SVGEGT. Trimming took off 6 bases at V and 1 base at J, with 12 bases between the two ends.

J is TRBJ1-5 and V is TRBV6-4; D gene unclear. The CDR3 contains 14 residues. With 6 bases removed from V and 2 bases from J, the gap between germline ends came to 11 bases. Germline values: CDR1 MRHNA, CDR2 SNTAGT. In DNA form, the CDR3 reads TGTGCCAGCAGCCCGGGGATTGGCAATCAGCCCCAGCATTTT. It translates to CASSPGIGNQPQHF.

With regard to this clone: Additional DNA sequences in this sample encode the identical CDR3. V is TRBV7-2 and J is TRBJ1-2; TRBD1 agrees at 9 bases. The junction had 1 base not matched to a gene; V was cut back by 2 bases and J by 6 bases. The CDR3 runs 13 residues. Germline CDR1 is SGHTA and CDR2 is FQGNSA. CDR3 loop: CASSLRQGDGYTF. CDR3 DNA sequence: TGTGCCAGCAGCTTACGACAGGGGGATGGCTACACCTTC.

The rearrangement joins TRBV7-2 to TRBJ2-7; perhaps TRBD2 as D (6 bases). V dropped 2 bases and J dropped 7 bases, with 18 bases sitting between them. The CDR3 is 15 amino acids. CDR1 is SGHTA, CDR2 FQGNSA, per germline. The DNA of the CDR3 is TGTGCCAGCAGCTTACCCCCGTCGGGAGCCGGGGAGCAGTACTTC. Translating it yields CASSLPPSGAGEQYF.

The chain is built from TRBV3-1 (or the pseudogene TRBV3-2) and TRBJ1-1, with D uncertain. The CDR3 runs to 11 residues. Germline CDR1 LGHDT, CDR2 YNNKEL (reference sequence). V shed 5 bases and J shed 4 bases, with 5 bases lying between them. Written as DNA, the CDR3 is TGTGCCAGCAGCTACAGCACTGAAGCTTTCTTT. It yields the protein CASSYSTEAFF.

The chain combines TRBV30 with TRBJ2-1, with a tentative D call TRBD2 (5 bases). The V gene's germline CDR1 is GTSNPN and CDR2 SVGIG (reference sequence). The CDR3 spans 12 residues. Trimming pared 2 bases from V and 7 bases from J, leaving 9 bases between. The CDR3 DNA reads as TGTGCCTGGAGTCGGGGTTTAAATGAGCAGTTCTTC. Protein product: CAWSRGLNEQFF.

The rearrangement uses TRBV6-6 and TRBJ1-2; maybe TRBD1 (5 bases). Germline V gives CDR1 MNHNY, CDR2 SVGAGI (reference sequence). V lost 6 bases and J lost 8, with 22 bases in between. The CDR3 sequence is 15 residues long. As DNA, the CDR3 is TGTGCCAGCAGCCCCCTTTTCCCTTCCGGGGGGGGCTACACCTTC. The encoded protein is CASSPLFPSGGGYTF.

The chain links TRBV19 to TRBJ1-2; tentatively, D is TRBD1 (6 bases). Germline CDR1 and CDR2: LNHDA and SQIVND (reference sequence). Trimming removed 8 bases at V and 3 bases at J, with 10 bases between. The CDR3 extends over 12 amino acids. In DNA, the CDR3 is TGTGCCAGTGGGGACACCCACTATGGCTACACCTTC. Protein: CASGDTHYGYTF.

This chain's CDR3 is CASSPQGEKSGYTF. The CDR3 DNA reads TGTGCCAGCAGTCCACAGGGGGAAAAGAGTGGCTACACCTTC. This sequence joins TRBV28 and TRBJ1-2; 8 positions match TRBD1. The CDR3 extends over 14 amino acids. The germline V gene encodes CDR1 MDHEN and CDR2 SYDVKM. The V segment lost 5 bases and the J segment 7 bases; nucleotides outside the gene matches: 9.

This chain uses TRBV5-4 with TRBJ2-3; no reliable D call. Trimming shortened V by 4 bases and J by 2 bases, and 8 bases separated the two germline ends. The CDR3 has 13 residues. CDR1 and CDR2 from the germline V gene are SGHNT and YYREEE (reference sequence). The CDR3 sequence: CASSPESTDTQYF. CDR3 coding DNA: TGTGCCAGCAGCCCCGAGTCCACAGATACGCAGTATTTT.

This sequence joins TRBV6-5 and TRBJ1-1; 8 bases map to TRBD1. V trimming: 5 bases; J trimming: 5 bases; junction bases outside the gene matches: 4. The CDR3 consists of 13 residues. Germline V gene data show CDR1 as MNHEY and CDR2 as SVGAGI. Here the CDR3 reads CASSQGAGTEAFF. CDR3 DNA sequence: TGTGCCAGCAGTCAGGGGGCAGGGACTGAAGCTTTCTTT.

The genes are TRBV7-9 and TRBJ2-1, with 7 bases aligning to TRBD2. Germline V gene sequence: CDR1 SEHNR, CDR2 FQNEAQ (reference sequence). The CDR3 sequence is 12 residues long. After removal of 1 base from V and 12 bases from J, the junction contained 3 bases not matched to a gene. The DNA of the CDR3 is TGTGCCAGCAGCTTAGGACTAGCTGGGCAGTTCTTC. It specifies CASSLGLAGQFF.